The entry below gives a single T cell receptor (beta chain) sequence along with its context. Its target is not known. The data belong to a study of T cell repertoires in cytomegalovirus infection. TCRdb reprocessed the reads with MiXCR, giving one entry per CDR3 protein. The repertoire holds approximately 590,000 distinct CDR3 sequences, with roughly 43% as singletons. The CDR3 extends over 14 amino acids. Trimming removed 1 base at V and 4 bases at J, with 10 bases between. CDR1 and CDR2 (germline): MNHNS, SASEGT. The chain employs TRBV6-1 and TRBJ1-2; D is uncertain. This TCR came from a human donor in good health (CMV status not recorded). Some clones in this sample may be carry-over from other donors' samples. Sequences were derived from cultured PBMCs, sampled from culture after CMV antigen stimulation. The CDR3 DNA is TGTGCCAGCAGTGAAGGCGGACGTTCCTATGGCTACACCTTC. Residues: CASSEGGRSYGYTF.